This T cell receptor (beta chain) was found in a study of response to subunit inactivated influenza vaccine (dated by TCRdb to 2017 to 2018). About the study as a whole: Deep quantitative T cell receptor repertoire profiling was used in the study to track responses to a trivalent subunit inactivated influenza vaccine. What the authors observed across the whole study: The authors proposed that each seasonal influenza vaccination may bring in only a limited number of new T cells.

V is cut by 1 base and J by 3 bases, and the space between the germline ends is 16 bases. Its CDR3 holds 16 amino acids, cysteine through phenylalanine. Only CDR3 DNA is held: 48 bases, read in frame from base 1. According to the germline V gene, CDR1 reads SGHDN and CDR2 reads FVKESK. This clonotype occurred many times. Its antigen target is currently unknown. Base qualities are not provided; no much larger clone lies one nucleotide away. Libraries came from RT-PCR. TCRdb lists the instrument as Illumina HiSeq 2500. The public reads were quality trimmed at Q25 with fastp and then assembled into clones with MiXCR by TCRdb, keeping productive beta chains. Rows merge per CDR3 protein into single entries with the most common DNA and genes. The sample has some 640,000 distinct CDR3 sequences on record, approximately 15% of them singletons. The ten top clones hold 6.5% to 8.5% of the sample.

This sequence uses TRBV14 and TRBJ2-7; the best D guess is TRBD1, with 6 bases matching. This sample comprised PBMCs from blood, obtained approximately 15 days before vaccination. The source of this sequence is a man aged 50 to 60 who received an inactivated influenza vaccine. Donor details come from another sample of the same person, matched by shared clones. The DNA sequence is TGTGCCAGCAGCCAAGCCACAGGGATCGGAGGCTACGAGCAGTACTTC. Translation gives CASSQATGIGGYEQYF.